One and the same sample provided the 9 T cell receptor beta chains below, sequenced in a study of human T cells and chemical hapten exposure. TCRdb called the RACE reads again in MiXCR, with one record for every CDR3 protein. The table records roughly 130,000 distinct CDR3 sequences, about 10% of them present only once. The time point was: patch test 3, about 24 weeks after DPC sensitization. This sample's treatment: therapeutic diphenylcyclopropenone sensitization with weekly scalp DPC. Here the sequenced sample was whole blood, taken in connection with sensitization to the hapten diphenylcyclopropenone (DPC). The receptors were sampled from a woman aged 45-65 years with alopecia areata. Some clones in this sample may be carry-over from other donors' samples.

This clonotype came up a few times. V and J are TRBV20-1 and TRBJ2-7; the D gene is possibly TRBD1 (6 bases). The CDR3 has 14 amino acids. The germline gives CDR1 DFQATT, CDR2 SNEGSKA (reference sequence). Deletions cut 1 base from V and 4 bases from J, with 14 bases between. The CDR3 is CSARGTTGLYEQYF. Here the CDR3 DNA reads TGCAGTGCTAGAGGCACGACAGGCCTTTACGAGCAGTACTTC.

This clonotype was detected many times. The chain employs TRBV13 and TRBJ2-1; 8 bases map to TRBD2. The CDR3 runs to 15 residues. Germline V gene lookup returns CDR1 PRHDT and CDR2 FYEKMQ (reference sequence). Trimming took 2 bases from V and 2 from J; bases not matched to a gene: 2. CDR3 DNA sequence: TGTGCCAGCAGCTTAAGCGGGAGAACCTACAATGAGCAGTTCTTC. The encoded protein is CASSLSGRTYNEQFF.

In this sample, this clonotype turned up many times. The chain has TRBV2 and TRBJ1-2, with D unresolved. The germline V gene encodes CDR1 SNHLY and CDR2 FYNNEI. CDR3 length equals 13 residues. Trimming pared 3 bases from V and 5 bases from J, leaving 10 bases between. The CDR3 DNA follows: TGTGCCAGCAGTGACCAGCCTTTATATGGCTACACCTTC. It encodes CASSDQPLYGYTF.

The chain carries TRBV6-5 and TRBJ1-4; D is unclear. Germline lookup yields CDR1 MNHEY and CDR2 SVGAGI. CDR3 length: 14 amino acids. Trimming took off 0 bases at V and 7 bases at J, with 9 bases between the two ends. CDR3 DNA: TGTGCCAGCAGTTACTCGAAACGGGGTGAAAAACTGTTTTTT. Encoded protein: CASSYSKRGEKLFF.

The CDR3 here is CSARSGQGITDTQYF. The CDR3 DNA reads as TGCAGTGCTAGATCCGGACAGGGGATAACAGATACGCAGTATTTT. The chain combines TRBV20-1 with TRBJ2-3; 9 nucleotides agree with TRBD1. The germline gives CDR1 DFQATT, CDR2 SNEGSKA (reference sequence). The junction had 6 bases not matched to a gene; V was cut back by 2 bases and J by 3 bases. This CDR3 is 15 amino acids long.

This clonotype has just a few counts. The rearrangement links TRBV12-3 or TRBV12-4 to TRBJ2-7; D gene unclear. V lost 0 bases to trimming and J lost 0 bases, with 9 bases between them. CDR3 length: 15 residues. The CDR3 DNA follows: TGTGCCAGCAGTTTAGCAGTCGCCCACTCCTACGAGCAGTACTTC. Its translation: CASSLAVAHSYEQYF.

The V call is TRBV4-1, the J call TRBJ1-4, with no clear D. Trimming removed 4 bases from V and 8 bases from J, with 14 bases in between. This CDR3 is built from 14 residues. The germline V gene has CDR1 MGHRA and CDR2 YSYEKL. The CDR3 bases are TGCGCCAGCAGCCTTAAAGGATGCGGGGAAAAACTGTTTTTT. This translates into CASSLKGCGEKLFF.

Ten or more counts support this clonotype. This chain connects TRBV6-2 or TRBV6-3 to TRBJ1-1; no definite D call. This CDR3 contains 14 residues. Germline V gene sequence: CDR1 MNHEY, CDR2 SVGEGT. The V end was cut by 0 bases, the J end by 0 bases, with 5 bases between. The CDR3: CASSYSLLNTEAFF. Here the CDR3 DNA reads TGTGCCAGCAGTTACTCCCTATTGAACACTGAAGCTTTCTTT.

Ten or more counts support this clonotype. This rearrangement joins TRBV12-3 or TRBV12-4 to TRBJ1-1; D gene ambiguous. V gave up 3 bases and J gave up 3 bases, with 11 bases separating them. The CDR3 has 14 amino acids. CDR3 residues: CASSFRHVDTEAFF. The CDR3 DNA sequence: TGTGCCAGCAGTTTTCGGCATGTGGACACTGAAGCTTTCTTT.